This T cell receptor (beta chain) was retrieved from a study of cytomegalovirus exposure and HLA in healthy donors. General study results and limits: The later analysis indicated that the majority of CMV-associated TCR beta chains appeared HLA-restricted.

The PCR ran on 60 Vbeta and 13 Jbeta primers. Profiling relied on immunoSEQ multiplex PCR, and the TCRdb table lists in-frame clones only, not all of them. The repertoire holds some 150,000 clones, with roughly 80% as singletons. A few counts support this clone. What it binds is unknown. This TCR was sampled from a female donor in good health and CMV-seronegative. Specimen: PBMCs.

In nucleotides, the CDR3 is TGTGCCAGCAGCCAATCAAGACTCTCTGGAAACACCATATATTTT. Protein sequence: CASSQSRLSGNTIYF. The chain links TRBV14 to TRBJ1-3; no reliable D call. The ends were cut back, 2 bases at V and 0 bases at J, with 8 bases in the middle. CDR3 size: 15 residues. CDR1 SGHDN and CDR2 FVKESK come from the germline V gene.